The 11 T cell receptor beta chains given below trace back to one sample, sequenced in a study of spatial heterogeneity in lung cancer (dated by TCRdb to between 2019 and 2020). The antigens these receptors bind are not known. The time point label, read with the paper, signifies: sample taken at primary tumor resection. The full study reports these points: The tumor nonsynonymous mutation count correlated with the number of expanded alpha and beta TCRs within the tumor.

The method was 5' RACE. The sequencing machine was a NextSeq 500. TCRdb took the public reads, trimmed them with fastp at Q25, ran MiXCR for clone calling and kept in-frame beta chains. Under each unique CDR3 protein, matching rows form one entry showing the most common genes and DNA. Present in this sample are about 9,800 distinct CDR3 sequences, 54% of which were seen just once. Of the sample, more than 25% is held by the ten largest clones. The material sequenced was lung tumor tissue, taken at surgery. These receptors were taken from a female donor with early-stage non-small cell lung cancer.

Regarding this clonotype: Being off target in a library aimed at alpha chains, this beta chain has a size of little meaning. The chain employs TRBV9 and TRBJ2-6; D unclear. V lost 4 bases and J lost 4, with 12 bases in between. CDR3 size: 15 residues. Germline V gives CDR1 SGDLS, CDR2 YYNGEE. The CDR3 DNA sequence: TGTGCCAGCAGCCCCTACGGTACCGGGGCCAACGTCCTGACTTTC. This gives the protein CASSPYGTGANVLTF.

This clonotype has just a few counts. This beta chain turned up in a library designed for alpha chains; as an off-target read, its abundance says little. Here the CDR3 reads CASSGTRGSEQFF. CDR3 DNA: TGTGCCAGCAGCGGGACTAGAGGTAGTGAGCAGTTCTTC. The genes are TRBV7-9 and TRBJ2-1, with TRBD2 matching 8 bases. Germline-derived CDR1 and CDR2 are SEHNR and FQNEAQ (reference sequence). The CDR3 extends over 13 amino acids. V gave up 5 bases and J gave up 9 bases; unmatched junction bases: 6.

Note on this clonotype: This beta chain appears as a stray read in a library generated for alpha chains; its size is not informative. J is TRBJ1-1 and V is TRBV20-1; unclear D gene. The V and J ends lost 6 bases and 4 bases respectively, with 9 bases between them. Germline values: CDR1 DFQATT, CDR2 SNEGSKA (reference sequence). CDR3 length: 11 amino acids. CDR3: CSAFGLTEAFF. The CDR3 nucleotides read TGCAGTGCCTTTGGCCTCACTGAAGCTTTCTTT.

Remarks on this clonotype: Being off target in a library aimed at alpha chains, this beta chain has a size of little meaning. This rearrangement joins TRBV18 to TRBJ2-3, with a weak D call TRBD1 (6 bases). The CDR3 has 18 residues. Between the trimmed V and J ends, which lost 2 bases and 2 bases, there was a span of 20 bases. From germline, CDR1 is KGHSH and CDR2 LQKENI. DNA of the CDR3: TGTGCCAGCTCACCAACGCTACAGGGAGCCGGAGCCACAGATACGCAGTATTTT. This sequence encodes CASSPTLQGAGATDTQYF.

Concerning this clonotype: Little can be read into the size of this beta chain, an off-target read in a library designed for alpha chains. This chain uses TRBV10-1 with TRBJ1-1, with 7 bases identical to TRBD1. The length of the CDR3 is 14 residues. V trimming: 5 bases; J trimming: 0 bases; junction bases outside the gene matches: 3. The germline gives CDR1 WNHNN, CDR2 SYGVQD (reference sequence). CDR3 DNA: TGCGCCAGCAGTTCCGGGACAGTGAACACTGAAGCTTTCTTT. Protein product: CASSSGTVNTEAFF.

The count of this clonotype is one. This beta chain lies outside the target of a library built for alpha chains; its clone size means little. The chain employs TRBV7-3 and TRBJ2-2; weak D call: TRBD1 (5 bases). Germline CDR1 is SGHTA and CDR2 is FQGTGA. V lost 5 bases, J lost 4 bases, and 20 bases lay in between. The CDR3 is made up of 17 amino acids. CDR3 sequence reads: CASSPNRKGQSTGELFF. The CDR3 coding sequence is TGTGCCAGCAGCCCTAACCGTAAGGGGCAGAGCACCGGGGAGCTGTTTTTT.

This clonotype was counted between two and nine times. Since it is a stray read in a library aimed at alpha chains, this beta chain has a size that is not meaningful. The V call is TRBV10-2, the J call TRBJ1-1; D perhaps matches TRBD1 (6 bases). Trimming pared 10 bases from V and 4 bases from J, leaving 19 bases between. From germline, CDR1 is WSHSY and CDR2 SAAADI. The length of the CDR3 is 14 residues. In nucleotides, the CDR3 is TGCGCCACCGCTTCATACACAGGGCGCACTGAAGCTTTCTTT. This translates into CATASYTGRTEAFF.

In the case of this clonotype: The library was designed around alpha chains, so this beta chain is a stray read whose abundance carries little weight. The chain combines TRBV7-9 with TRBJ1-2; TRBD1 agrees at 9 bases. With V trimmed by 5 bases and J by 7 bases, 5 bases remained unmatched. This CDR3 comprises 13 residues. Germline CDR1 is SEHNR and CDR2 is FQNEAQ (reference sequence). In DNA, the CDR3 is TGTGCCAGCAGCGGACAGGGGCGTGGTGGCTACACCTTC. Translation gives CASSGQGRGGYTF. The complete variable domain, with remaining parts taken from reference TRBV7-9 and TRBJ1-2, reads DTGVSQNPRHKITKRGQNVTFRCDPISEHNRLYWYRQTLGQGPEFLTYFQNEAQLEKSRLLSDRFSAERPKGSFSTLEIQRTEQGDSAMYLCASSGQGRGGYTFGSGTRLTVV.

Notes on this clonotype: Since it is a stray read in a library aimed at alpha chains, this beta chain has a size that is not meaningful. The gene calls are TRBV7-3 and TRBJ2-2; the D gene is possibly TRBD1 (5 bases). Trimming took off 2 bases at V and 3 bases at J, with 7 bases between the two ends. Looked up from germline, CDR1 is SGHTA and CDR2 is FQGTGA. The CDR3 consists of 14 residues. DNA of the CDR3: TGTGCCAGCAGCTTAGACAGTTACACCGGGGAGCTGTTTTTT. Encoded protein: CASSLDSYTGELFF.

Worth noting for this clonotype: In a library made to pick up alpha chains, this beta chain is a stray read with a size that means little. V gene TRBV30 combines with J gene TRBJ2-4; maybe TRBD1 (5 bases). Germline CDR1 is GTSNPN and CDR2 is SVGIG (reference sequence). Trimming left V 2 bases short and J 12 bases short, with 11 bases between. The CDR3 is 11 amino acids. The CDR3: CAWSPGFAQYF. CDR3 nucleotides: TGTGCCTGGAGTCCAGGGTTCGCTCAGTACTTC.

Concerning this clonotype itself: This beta chain is an off-target read within a library intended for alpha chains, so its frequency means little. CDR3 sequence: CASTPGGSYNEQFF. CDR3 nucleotides: TGTGCCAGTACCCCAGGGGGGTCCTACAATGAGCAGTTCTTC. The rearrangement links TRBV5-5 to TRBJ2-1; possibly TRBD1 for D (7 bases). This CDR3 comprises 14 residues. The germline CDR1 and CDR2 sequences are SGHKS and YYEKEE (reference sequence). V was shortened by 8 bases and J by 1 base, with 13 bases between the two germline ends. The full variable domain, completed using reference TRBV5-5 and TRBJ2-1, is DAGVTQSPTHLIKTRGQQVTLRCSPISGHKSVSWYQQVLGQGPQFIFQYYEKEERGRGNFPDRFSARQFPNYSSELNVNALLLGDSALYLCASTPGGSYNEQFFGPGTRLTVL.